This entry concerns a single T cell receptor (beta chain). Its recognized antigen is unknown. The record has no base qualities; no much larger clone is one base away. Mismatch repair deficiency was established in every enrolled patient by polymerase chain reaction or immunohistochemistry. Three patients who responded to pembrolizumab therapy underwent TCR sequencing. The phase II trial prospectively evaluated PD-1 blockade with pembrolizumab in advanced mismatch repair-deficient cancers, independent of tissue of origin. Peripheral blood T cell samples were serially collected before and at multiple times after PD-1 blockade was started. Blood sampling times were reported as weeks after the first pembrolizumab dose. The receptor library was made with the immunoSEQ multiplex PCR assay. This is the immuneACCESS table as TCRdb keeps it, with only in-frame sequences that have V and J called. A part of the clones is gone; compared with another copy, unresolved V genes explain less than half, and the rest is unexplained. This sample lists around 40,000 clones; 65% to 85% were detected once. Jointly, the top ten make up 1.1% of the sample.

This sample was taken from a study of PD-1 blockade in mismatch repair-deficient tumors (dated by TCRdb to 2016 to 2017). For the wider study: Between late 2013 and September 2016, roughly 78 consecutive patients with around twelve mismatch repair-deficient cancer types, all previously treated and progressing, were enrolled in the trial. Tumor-associated T cell clones in the peripheral blood of patients responding to PD-1 blockade were tracked using deep sequencing of TCR CDR3 regions.

Results and caveats for the whole study, not just this receptor: Clones residing in the tumor, which were often undetectable in blood before treatment, expanded quickly after pembrolizumab and then contracted, generally before radiologic responses.

Including cysteine and phenylalanine, the CDR3 has 16 amino acids. Only the CDR3 DNA stays, 48 bases, in frame from base 1. The junction carries 14 bases between V and J, which are trimmed by 5 bases and 3 bases respectively. CDR1 MNHEY and CDR2 SMNVEV are derived from the germline V gene (reference sequence). The chain is made from TRBV27 and TRBJ1-6; a tentative D call is TRBD1 (6 bases match). The source is an adult with mismatch repair-deficient cancer. The sequencing here drew on PBMCs, taken approximately 41 weeks after starting pembrolizumab. The bases read TGTGCCAGCAGTCCTCGACAGGCCGACTATAATTCACCCCTCCACTTT. Its product reads: CASSPRQADYNSPLHF.